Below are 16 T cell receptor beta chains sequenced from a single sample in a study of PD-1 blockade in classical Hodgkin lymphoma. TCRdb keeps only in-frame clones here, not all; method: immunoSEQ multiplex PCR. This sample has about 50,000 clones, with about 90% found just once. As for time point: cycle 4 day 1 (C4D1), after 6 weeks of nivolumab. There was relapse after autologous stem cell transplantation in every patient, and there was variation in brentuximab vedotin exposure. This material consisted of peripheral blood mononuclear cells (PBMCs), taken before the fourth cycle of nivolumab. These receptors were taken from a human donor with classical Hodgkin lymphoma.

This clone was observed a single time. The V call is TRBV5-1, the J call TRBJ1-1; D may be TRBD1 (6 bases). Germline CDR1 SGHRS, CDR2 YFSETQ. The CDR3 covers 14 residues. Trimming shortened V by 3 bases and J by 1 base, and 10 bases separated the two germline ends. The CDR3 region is CASSWTAENTEAFF. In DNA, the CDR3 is TGCGCCAGCAGCTGGACAGCTGAGAACACTGAAGCTTTCTTT.

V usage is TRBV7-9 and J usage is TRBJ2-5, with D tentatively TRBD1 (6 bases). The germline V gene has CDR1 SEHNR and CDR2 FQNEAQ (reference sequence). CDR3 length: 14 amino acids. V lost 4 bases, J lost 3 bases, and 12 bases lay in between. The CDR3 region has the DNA TGTGCCAGCAGCTCTACAGGGACCGAAGAGACCCAGTACTTC. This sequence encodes CASSSTGTEETQYF.

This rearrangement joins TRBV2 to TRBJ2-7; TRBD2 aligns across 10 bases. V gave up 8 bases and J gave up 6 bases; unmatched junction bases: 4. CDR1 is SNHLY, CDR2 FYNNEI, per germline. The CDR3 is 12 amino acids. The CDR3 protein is CASRTSGFEQYF. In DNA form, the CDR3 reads TGTGCCAGCCGGACTAGCGGATTCGAGCAGTACTTC.

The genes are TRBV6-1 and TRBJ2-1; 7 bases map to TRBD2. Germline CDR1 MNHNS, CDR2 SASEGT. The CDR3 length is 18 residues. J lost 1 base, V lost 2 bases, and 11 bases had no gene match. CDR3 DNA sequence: TGTGCCAGCAGTGAATCGGGGGGAATAGGTGGATCCTACAATGAGCAGTTCTTC. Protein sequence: CASSESGGIGGSYNEQFF.

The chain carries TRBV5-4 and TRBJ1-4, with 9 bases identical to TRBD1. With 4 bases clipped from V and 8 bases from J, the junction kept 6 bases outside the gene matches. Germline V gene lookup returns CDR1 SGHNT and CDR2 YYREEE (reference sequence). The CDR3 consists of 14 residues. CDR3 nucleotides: TGTGCCAGCAGCGGGGGACAGGGTGGCGAAAAACTGTTTTTT. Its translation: CASSGGQGGEKLFF.

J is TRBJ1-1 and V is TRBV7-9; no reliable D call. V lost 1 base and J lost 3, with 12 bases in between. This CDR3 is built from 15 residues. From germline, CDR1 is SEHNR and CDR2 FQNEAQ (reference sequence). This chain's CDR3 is CASSLEMGTYTEAFF. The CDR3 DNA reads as TGTGCCAGCAGCTTAGAGATGGGCACATACACTGAAGCTTTCTTT. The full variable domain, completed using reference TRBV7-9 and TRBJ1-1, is DTGVSQNPRHKITKRGQNVTFRCDPISEHNRLYWYRQTLGQGPEFLTYFQNEAQLEKSRLLSDRFSAERPKGSFSTLEIQRTEQGDSAMYLCASSLEMGTYTEAFFGQGTRLTVV.

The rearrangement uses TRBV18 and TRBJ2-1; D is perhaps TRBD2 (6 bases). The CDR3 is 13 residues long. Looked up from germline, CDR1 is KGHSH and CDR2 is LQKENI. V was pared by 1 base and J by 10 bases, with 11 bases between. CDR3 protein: CASSPRVEGEQFF. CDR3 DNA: TGTGCCAGCTCACCACGGGTGGAGGGGGAGCAGTTCTTC.

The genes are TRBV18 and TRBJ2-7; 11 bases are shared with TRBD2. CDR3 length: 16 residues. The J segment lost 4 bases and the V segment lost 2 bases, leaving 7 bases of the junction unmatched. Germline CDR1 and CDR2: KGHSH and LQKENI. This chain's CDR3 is CASSPTPGLAAYEQYF. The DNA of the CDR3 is TGTGCCAGCTCACCAACGCCGGGACTAGCGGCGTACGAGCAGTACTTC. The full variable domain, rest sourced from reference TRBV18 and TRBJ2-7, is NAGVMQNPRHLVRRRGQEARLRCSPMKGHSHVYWYRQLPEEGLKFMVYLQKENIIDESGMPKERFSAEFPKEGPSILRIQQVVRGDSAAYFCASSPTPGLAAYEQYFGPGTRLTVT.

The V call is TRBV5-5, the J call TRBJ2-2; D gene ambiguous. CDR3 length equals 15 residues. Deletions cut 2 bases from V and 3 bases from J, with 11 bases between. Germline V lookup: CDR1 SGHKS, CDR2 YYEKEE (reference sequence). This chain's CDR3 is CASSLTPKDTGELFF. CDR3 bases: TGTGCCAGCAGCTTAACCCCAAAGGACACCGGGGAGCTGTTTTTT.

CDR3 nucleotides: TGTGCCAACACACTAGCGCCAGACGCGGGGACGCAGTATTTT. Translating it yields CANTLAPDAGTQYF. The chain employs TRBV5-5 and TRBJ2-3, with 7 nucleotides matching TRBD2. The CDR3 runs 14 residues. Germline trimming cut 9 bases from V and 9 bases from J; bases unmatched to any gene: 16. Looked up from germline, CDR1 is SGHKS and CDR2 is YYEKEE (reference sequence). The variable domain in full, with the rest retrieved from reference TRBV5-5 and TRBJ2-3, is DAGVTQSPTHLIKTRGQQVTLRCSPISGHKSVSWYQQVLGQGPQFIFQYYEKEERGRGNFPDRFSARQFPNYSSELNVNALLLGDSALYLCANTLAPDAGTQYFGPGTRLTVL.

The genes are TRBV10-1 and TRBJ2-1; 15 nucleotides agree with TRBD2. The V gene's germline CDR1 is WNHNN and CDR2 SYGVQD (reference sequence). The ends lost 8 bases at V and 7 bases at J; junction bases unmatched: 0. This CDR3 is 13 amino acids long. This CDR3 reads CASGLAGGNEQFF. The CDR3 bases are TGCGCCAGCGGACTAGCGGGAGGGAATGAGCAGTTCTTC.

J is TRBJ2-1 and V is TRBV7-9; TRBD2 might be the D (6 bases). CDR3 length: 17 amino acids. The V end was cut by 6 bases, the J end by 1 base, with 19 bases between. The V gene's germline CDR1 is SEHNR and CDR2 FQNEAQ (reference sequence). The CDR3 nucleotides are TGTGCCAGCAGTCCTCGATTCCCCAGCGGGTCCTACAATGAGCAGTTCTTC. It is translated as CASSPRFPSGSYNEQFF. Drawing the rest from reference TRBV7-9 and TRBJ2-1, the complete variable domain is DTGVSQNPRHKITKRGQNVTFRCDPISEHNRLYWYRQTLGQGPEFLTYFQNEAQLEKSRLLSDRFSAERPKGSFSTLEIQRTEQGDSAMYLCASSPRFPSGSYNEQFFGPGTRLTVL.

CDR3 nucleotides: TGTGCCAGCAGTTACTCCGAGATCCCGAATTCACCCCTCCACTTT. Translated: CASSYSEIPNSPLHF. V is TRBV6-5 and J is TRBJ1-6; D remains ambiguous. Germline V CDR1 and CDR2: MNHEY, SVGAGI. V was pared by 0 bases and J by 7 bases, with 10 bases between. This CDR3 spans 15 amino acids.

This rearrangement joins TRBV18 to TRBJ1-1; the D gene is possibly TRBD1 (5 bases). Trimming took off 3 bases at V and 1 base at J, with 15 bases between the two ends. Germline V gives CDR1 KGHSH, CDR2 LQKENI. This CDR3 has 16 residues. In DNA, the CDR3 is TGTGCCAGCTCACCGAATCGACAGACTAAGAACACTGAAGCTTTCTTT. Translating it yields CASSPNRQTKNTEAFF.

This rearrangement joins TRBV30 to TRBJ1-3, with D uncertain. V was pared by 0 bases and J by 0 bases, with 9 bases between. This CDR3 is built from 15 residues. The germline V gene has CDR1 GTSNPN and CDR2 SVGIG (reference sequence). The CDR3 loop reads CAWSVKDFSGNTIYF. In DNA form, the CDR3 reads TGTGCCTGGAGTGTGAAAGACTTCTCTGGAAACACCATATATTTT.

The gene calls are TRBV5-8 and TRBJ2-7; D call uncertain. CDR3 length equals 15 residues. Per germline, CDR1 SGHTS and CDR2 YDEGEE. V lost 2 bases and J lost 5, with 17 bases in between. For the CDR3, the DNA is TGTGCCAGCAGCTTAAGTCTGGTCGCATTCCACGAGCAGTACTTC. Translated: CASSLSLVAFHEQYF.